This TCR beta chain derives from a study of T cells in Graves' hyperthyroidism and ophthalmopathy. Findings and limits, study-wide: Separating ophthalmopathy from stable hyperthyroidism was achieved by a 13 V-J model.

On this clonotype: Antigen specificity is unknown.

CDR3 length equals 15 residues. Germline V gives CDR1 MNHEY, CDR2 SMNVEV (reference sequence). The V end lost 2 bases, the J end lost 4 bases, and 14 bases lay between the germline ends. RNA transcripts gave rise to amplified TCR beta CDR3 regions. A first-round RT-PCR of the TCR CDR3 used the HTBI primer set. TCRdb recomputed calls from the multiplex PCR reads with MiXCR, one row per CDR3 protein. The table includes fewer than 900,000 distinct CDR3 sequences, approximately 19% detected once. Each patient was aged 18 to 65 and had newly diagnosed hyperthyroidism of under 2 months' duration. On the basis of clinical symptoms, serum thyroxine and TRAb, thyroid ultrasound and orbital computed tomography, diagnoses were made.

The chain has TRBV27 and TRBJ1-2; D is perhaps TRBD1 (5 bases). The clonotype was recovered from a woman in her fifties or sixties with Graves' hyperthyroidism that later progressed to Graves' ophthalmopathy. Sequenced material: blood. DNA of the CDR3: TGTGCCAGCAGTTTAGAGGGGTCCAGCCTCTATGGCTACACCTTC. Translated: CASSLEGSSLYGYTF.